This T cell receptor delta chain was documented in a study of γδ T cells in repeated Plasmodium falciparum infection. TCRdb reprocessed the multiplex PCR reads using CATT. Among 93,000 or so delta-chain clones, 0.85% to 1% were seen once, and the ten largest hold 9.5% to 10%. A few counts support this clone. A far larger clone lies a single base away; this is likely a read error. Other DNA sequences in the sample encode the same CDR3. Gammadelta T cells were flow-sorted from PBMC into Vgamma9/Vdelta2+ and Vdelta2-negative populations for bulk analysis. The germline V gene has CDR1 GEAIGNYY and CDR2 EKD. This CDR3 comprises 19 residues. J gave up 0 bases and V 1 base, and 14 bases lay outside the gene matches.

The rearrangement joins TRDV2 to TRDJ1, with TRDD3 identical over 9 bases. TCRdb is silent on the J gene; assignment here came from matching the DNA to germline. This clonotype was obtained from a pool of human donors (malaria-infected and uninfected, not separated). The sequencing input was gamma-delta T cells from blood. The CDR3 coding sequence is TGTGCCTGTGACACTGTTGGTACTGGGGGACCAAAGTACACCGATAAACTCATCTTT. Translated: CACDTVGTGGPKYTDKLIF.